The T cell receptor beta chain under discussion was sequenced for a study of response to subunit inactivated influenza vaccine. Study conclusions and caveats: Seasonal influenza vaccination, on each occasion, was suggested by the authors to recruit few new T cells.

From the RT-PCR reads, TCRdb called clonotypes with MiXCR, one entry per CDR3 protein. The repertoire holds hundreds of thousands of distinct CDR3 sequences, with less than 20% as singletons. This clonotype was found a few times. Antigen: not known. The receptor's source is a man aged 45 to 65 who received an inactivated influenza vaccine. This specimen was PBMCs from blood, taken 11 to 12 days after vaccination.

The CDR3 is CSARDRWTGLRETQYF. CDR3 coding DNA: TGCAGTGCTAGAGACCGATGGACAGGGCTTCGGGAGACCCAGTACTTC. The V and J genes are TRBV20-1 and TRBJ2-5, with 8 bases aligning to TRBD1. After removal of 0 bases from V and 5 bases from J, the junction contained 11 bases not matched to a gene. This CDR3 has 16 residues. Germline lookup yields CDR1 DFQATT and CDR2 SNEGSKA (reference sequence).